The T cell receptor (beta chain) under discussion was sequenced for a study of beta chain features in type 1 diabetes. Study outcomes and limitations: Shorter TCRB CDR3s, moderately but significantly so, were found in Type 1 diabetes patients in all four CD4+ subsets. Diminished insertions and augmented deletions at VDJ junctions characterized type 1 diabetes patients. Researchers caution that PCR might favor shorter templates, equally among patients and controls.

The authors took one heparinised blood draw, averaging approximately 0.12 L, from each donor. With 1 base removed from V and 2 bases from J, the gap between germline ends came to 0 bases. Germline V gives CDR1 PRHDT, CDR2 FYEKMQ (reference sequence). The CDR3 spans 12 residues. Ten or more counts support this clone. Its antigen is unknown. The authors reverse transcribed all of the isolated RNA, so sequencing captured expressed TCRB transcripts. Mean read depth for naive, central memory and regulatory T cell samples was about 3.4 million reads. Here immunoSEQ multiplex PCR was the method, and the copy in TCRdb shows in-frame clones only, minus some. The sample includes 120,000 to 150,000 clones, approximately 13% seen only once; the top ten take under 1.5%.

The J gene is TRBJ2-4, the V gene TRBV13, with D unresolved. This receptor was taken from a man younger than 35 with type 1 diabetes. Source material: central memory CD4+ T cells from blood. The CDR3 nucleotides are TGTGCCAGCAGCTTAGCCAAAAACATTCAGTACTTC. Translation gives CASSLAKNIQYF. The full variable domain, in which reference TRBV13 and TRBJ2-4 provide the parts outside the CDR3, is AAGVIQSPRHLIKEKRETATLKCYPIPRHDTVYWYQQGPGQDPQFLISFYEKMQSDKGSIPDRFSAQQFSDYHSELNMSSLELGDSALYFCASSLAKNIQYFGAGTRLSVL.